One and the same sample provided the 10 T cell receptor beta chains below, sequenced in a study of cytomegalovirus exposure and HLA in healthy donors (dated by TCRdb to between 2016 and 2019). The library was produced with the immunoSEQ multiplex PCR assay. Here the immuneACCESS table is served through TCRdb, limited to in-frame sequences with V and J called. Missing clones are a known gap in these copies; in checked studies unresolved V genes cover under half, and the rest lacks a known reason. The sample table holds hundreds of thousands of clones, of which around 86% were seen once. Roughly 2% of the sample goes to the ten largest clones. The sample was PBMCs. Receptors were obtained from a woman under 30 in good health and CMV-seropositive.

The chain joins TRBV5-1 to TRBJ2-1; 7 bases map to TRBD1. Germline assignment: CDR1 SGHRS and CDR2 YFSETQ. The ends lost 0 bases at V and 0 bases at J; junction bases unmatched: 0. This CDR3 spans 15 amino acids. This CDR3 is CASSLGDSSYNEQFF. CDR3 in DNA: TGCGCCAGCAGCTTGGGGGACAGCTCCTACAATGAGCAGTTCTTC.

For the CDR3, the DNA is TGTGCCATCAGTGACCTGGGGAGGGGAGGCTACGAGCAGTACTTC. Translating gives CAISDLGRGGYEQYF. This rearrangement joins TRBV10-3 to TRBJ2-7; 7 bases are a match to TRBD2. There are 15 residues in the CDR3. Trimming at V came to 3 bases and at J to 3 bases, leaving 8 bases not matched to a gene. CDR1 is ENHRY and CDR2 is SYGVKD in the germline V gene.

This chain joins TRBV28 and TRBJ2-3; D is perhaps TRBD2 (7 bases). The CDR3 loop spans 18 amino acids. The V end lost 1 base, the J end lost 0 bases, and 17 bases lay between the germline ends. CDR1 and CDR2 from the germline V gene are MDHEN and SYDVKM. CDR3: CASSLFAGARSSTDTQYF. CDR3 sequence (DNA): TGTGCCAGCAGTTTATTTGCGGGGGCCCGCTCTAGCACAGATACGCAGTATTTT. Drawing the rest from reference TRBV28 and TRBJ2-3, the complete variable domain is DVKVTQSSRYLVKRTGEKVFLECVQDMDHENMFWYRQDPGLGLRLIYFSYDVKMKEKGDIPEGYSVSREKKERFSLILESASTNQTSMYLCASSLFAGARSSTDTQYFGPGTRLTVL.

The V call is TRBV18, the J call TRBJ1-2; D gene ambiguous. Germline V gene lookup returns CDR1 KGHSH and CDR2 LQKENI. The V and J ends lost 1 base and 2 bases respectively, with 8 bases between them. The CDR3 loop spans 14 amino acids. The CDR3 sequence: CASSPRTANYGYTF. The CDR3 bases are TGTGCCAGCTCACCACGCACAGCCAACTATGGCTACACCTTC. The full variable domain, its missing parts supplied by reference TRBV18 and TRBJ1-2, is NAGVMQNPRHLVRRRGQEARLRCSPMKGHSHVYWYRQLPEEGLKFMVYLQKENIIDESGMPKERFSAEFPKEGPSILRIQQVVRGDSAAYFCASSPRTANYGYTFGSGTRLTVV.

This clone was found a few times. The rearrangement links TRBV27 to TRBJ2-7; 8 bases map to TRBD2. CDR3 length: 14 amino acids. Trimming cost V 8 bases and J 6 bases; bases outside gene matches: 12. The germline gives CDR1 MNHEY, CDR2 SMNVEV (reference sequence). The DNA of the CDR3 is TGTGCCAGCGGGCCCCAGCGGGAGTTTTTCGAGCAGTACTTC. Its protein is CASGPQREFFEQYF.

The rearrangement uses TRBV13 and TRBJ2-7; the D gene is possibly TRBD2 (7 bases). The CDR3 is 15 residues long. The germline CDR1 and CDR2 sequences are PRHDT and FYEKMQ (reference sequence). Trimming took off 5 bases at V and 2 bases at J, with 16 bases between the two ends. CDR3 sequence: CASSKGGGRTYEQYF. CDR3 sequence (DNA): TGTGCCAGCAGCAAGGGAGGGGGACGGACCTACGAGCAGTACTTC.

The V gene is TRBV19, the J gene TRBJ1-2; 7 nucleotides agree with TRBD1. The trim removed 5 bases at V and 0 bases at J, leaving 6 bases unmatched. This CDR3 contains 15 residues. CDR1 and CDR2 from the germline V gene are LNHDA and SQIVND (reference sequence). Here the CDR3 DNA reads TGTGCCAGTAGTTCTGAAGGGACAGCTAACTATGGCTACACCTTC. It translates to CASSSEGTANYGYTF.

This clone was recorded once. This chain uses TRBV29-1 with TRBJ2-1; TRBD2 matches 13 bases. V was pared by 7 bases and J by 1 base, with 7 bases of the junction left unmatched. The CDR3 is made up of 16 amino acids. Germline lookup yields CDR1 SQVTM and CDR2 ANQGSEA. The CDR3 sequence is CSAGLAGVTSYNEQFF. Written as DNA, the CDR3 is TGCAGCGCTGGACTAGCGGGAGTTACTTCCTACAATGAGCAGTTCTTC.

The chain couples TRBV6-5 to TRBJ1-1; unclear D gene. Trimming stripped 6 bases from V and 0 bases from J, with 11 bases between. The CDR3 covers 14 residues. Germline CDR1 reads MNHEY; CDR2 reads SVGAGI. CDR3 in DNA: TGTGCCAGCAGCTCCGCACGGGTGAACACTGAAGCTTTCTTT. It codes for CASSSARVNTEAFF.

The chain carries TRBV30 and TRBJ2-7; tentatively, D is TRBD1 (5 bases). The CDR3 has 17 residues. Trimming took off 0 bases at V and 6 bases at J, with 24 bases between the two ends. CDR1 is GTSNPN, CDR2 SVGIG, per germline (reference sequence). CDR3 in DNA: TGTGCCTGGAGTGTACTGGGGCAGGGTTTCGTTCAGGTCGAGCAGTACTTC. Translation: CAWSVLGQGFVQVEQYF.